This TCR beta chain is drawn from a study of blood T cell repertoires in COVID-19. Study information: T cells, B-cell-depleted T cells, or PBMCs supplied cDNA or gDNA.

How the authors handled the data: Researchers report that nucleated cell counts were estimated from reference gene primer amplification. Only in-frame clones appear in the TCRdb table, and some are missing; sequencing was by immunoSEQ multiplex PCR. V, J and clone size are taken as reported in that table, and D and trimming were inferred from the DNA itself. The table shows approximately 51,000 clones, with about 88% occurring only once. What was sequenced was peripheral blood. The sequence was collected from a middle-aged man with active COVID-19.

The chain's CDR3 is CASSQGLAGVYEQYF. CDR3 nucleotides: TGCGCCAGCAGTCAGGGACTAGCGGGAGTTTACGAGCAGTACTTC. The rearrangement joins TRBV4-1 to TRBJ2-7, with 14 bases matching TRBD2. Germline V gene sequence: CDR1 MGHRA, CDR2 YSYEKL. V was pared by 6 bases and J by 4 bases, with 5 bases of the junction left unmatched. This CDR3 has 15 residues.